These 31 T cell receptor beta chains came from one sample sequenced in a study of blood T cell repertoires in COVID-19 (dated by TCRdb to the early 2020s). The library relied on the immunoSEQ multiplex PCR assay. TCRdb took this table from immuneACCESS and kept in-frame rearrangements with V and J called. Such tables lack part of the clones; where checked against another copy, unresolved V genes explain under half of the gap, and the rest is unexplained. For this sample the table gives about 260,000 clones, of which about 88% were detected only once. The ten largest make up roughly 4% of the sample. The material sequenced was peripheral blood. The source of these receptors is a man in his sixties who had recovered from COVID-19.

The chain carries TRBV19 and TRBJ1-6, with D perhaps TRBD1 (6 bases). V was trimmed by 3 bases and J by 1 base, leaving 7 bases between them. The germline CDR1 and CDR2 sequences are LNHDA and SQIVND (reference sequence). The CDR3 extends over 15 amino acids. The CDR3: CASSIQGSYNSPLHF. The CDR3 nucleotides are TGTGCCAGTAGTATCCAGGGGTCCTATAATTCACCCCTCCACTTT.

The chain recombines TRBV7-2 with TRBJ2-3; D may be TRBD1 (5 bases). V was trimmed by 5 bases and J by 2 bases, leaving 14 bases between them. CDR1 is SGHTA, CDR2 FQGNSA, per germline. This CDR3 has 15 residues. The CDR3, as DNA: TGTGCCAGCAGCCGCAGACAGAGCCTCACAGATACGCAGTATTTT. Amino acid sequence: CASSRRQSLTDTQYF.

As regards this clone: Other nucleotide sequences from this sample produce the same CDR3. J is TRBJ2-2 and V is TRBV5-1; D not resolved. V was shortened by 0 bases and J by 4 bases, with 7 bases between the two germline ends. The CDR3 covers 14 residues. CDR1 is SGHRS and CDR2 is YFSETQ in the germline V gene. The CDR3 here is CASSLATGTGELFF. The CDR3 DNA sequence: TGCGCCAGCAGCTTGGCCACGGGCACCGGGGAGCTGTTTTTT.

V gene TRBV7-8 combines with J gene TRBJ2-3, with 10 bases that match TRBD2. The germline CDR1 and CDR2 sequences are SGHVS and FQNEAQ. With V trimmed by 1 base and J by 4 bases, 5 bases remained unmatched. This CDR3 spans 16 amino acids. CDR3 bases: TGTGCCAGCAGCTTAGGAGCTAGCGGGGGTGCAGATACGCAGTATTTT. Translating it yields CASSLGASGGADTQYF.

V usage is TRBV5-1 and J usage is TRBJ1-2, with a possible D match to TRBD1 (5 bases). V was clipped by 4 bases and J by 3 bases, with 13 bases between them. The germline CDR1 and CDR2 sequences are SGHRS and YFSETQ. The CDR3 totals 14 residues. CDR3 region: CASSPPQGYYGYTF. DNA of the CDR3: TGCGCCAGCAGCCCTCCCCAGGGTTACTATGGCTACACCTTC.

CDR3 residues: CASSIREDTEAFF. The CDR3 DNA sequence: TGTGCCAGCAGTATCAGGGAGGACACTGAAGCTTTCTTT. This rearrangement joins TRBV6-5 to TRBJ1-1; D is possibly TRBD1 (5 bases). The CDR3 has 13 residues. In germline, CDR1 is MNHEY, CDR2 SVGAGI. V was shortened by 5 bases and J by 3 bases, with 10 bases between the two germline ends.

The V call is TRBV6-6, the J call TRBJ1-2, with D possibly TRBD1 on 6 matching bases. V was pared by 2 bases and J by 0 bases, with 13 bases between. The CDR3 covers 16 residues. Per the germline V gene, CDR1 is MNHNY and CDR2 is SVGAGI (reference sequence). In DNA form, the CDR3 reads TGTGCCAGCAGTTACGCGGGGGCTTCATCTAACTATGGCTACACCTTC. This sequence encodes CASSYAGASSNYGYTF.

The rearrangement joins TRBV7-8 to TRBJ2-3; the match to TRBD1 covers 9 bases. The germline gives CDR1 SGHVS, CDR2 FQNEAQ. Unmatched junction bases numbered 4, after V lost 6 bases and J lost 3 bases. The CDR3 sequence is 14 residues long. CDR3 DNA: TGTGCCAGCAGTTTGGACAGGGGTACAGATACGCAGTATTTT. As protein: CASSLDRGTDTQYF.

V and J are TRBV4-2 and TRBJ2-1, with TRBD2 identical over 9 bases. The CDR3 contains 16 residues. The V and J ends lost 5 bases and 10 bases, in that order; junction bases with no gene match: 15. The germline CDR1 and CDR2 sequences are LGHNA and YNFKEQ. DNA of the CDR3: TGTGCCAGCAGCGCAAGGGCGAATAGCGGGGGATACGAGCAGTTCTTC. It specifies CASSARANSGGYEQFF.

The chain uses TRBV25-1 and TRBJ1-2; 9 bases are a match to TRBD1. The CDR3 runs 15 residues. Germline V gene data show CDR1 as MGHDK and CDR2 as SYGVNS. The junction had 9 bases not matched to a gene; V was cut back by 2 bases and J by 8 bases. This CDR3 reads CASSERRNRGQGYTF. The CDR3, as DNA: TGTGCCAGCAGTGAACGGAGAAACAGGGGGCAAGGCTACACCTTC.

The chain links TRBV5-6 to TRBJ2-1; 7 bases are a match to TRBD1. Per the germline V gene, CDR1 is SGHDT and CDR2 is YYEEEE. V shed 4 bases, J shed 2 bases, and the junction held 9 bases outside the gene matches. The CDR3 is 16 residues long. CDR3 in amino acids: CASSPHRQGPYNEQFF. CDR3 DNA: TGTGCCAGCAGCCCCCACCGACAGGGACCCTACAATGAGCAGTTCTTC. Combining the CDR3 with reference TRBV5-6 and TRBJ2-1 gives the whole variable domain DAGVTQSPTHLIKTRGQQVTLRCSPKSGHDTVSWYQQALGQGPQFIFQYYEEEERQRGNFPDRFSGHQFPNYSSELNVNALLLGDSALYLCASSPHRQGPYNEQFFGPGTRLTVL.

The V and J genes are TRBV7-7 and TRBJ2-2, with D possibly TRBD1 on 6 matching bases. Trimming left V 5 bases short and J 7 bases short, with 14 bases between. The CDR3 covers 14 residues. The germline gives CDR1 SSHAT, CDR2 FNYEAQ (reference sequence). CDR3 sequence (DNA): TGTGCCAGCAGCGCAGGGGTCGTGGGCGGGGAGCTGTTTTTT. Translating gives CASSAGVVGGELFF.

The V and J genes are TRBV28 and TRBJ1-5; D is unresolved. This CDR3 is 13 amino acids long. Germline CDR1 is MDHEN and CDR2 is SYDVKM. V lost 3 bases and J lost 13, with 16 bases in between. The CDR3, as DNA: TGTGCCAGCAGTTTGAAAGTGGGCACCCAACAGCATTTT. Its protein product is CASSLKVGTQQHF. The whole variable domain, filled in from reference TRBV28 and TRBJ1-5, reads DVKVTQSSRYLVKRTGEKVFLECVQDMDHENMFWYRQDPGLGLRLIYFSYDVKMKEKGDIPEGYSVSREKKERFSLILESASTNQTSMYLCASSLKVGTQQHFGDGTRLSIL.

The chain employs TRBV7-9 and TRBJ2-7, with 9 bases matching TRBD1. The V and J ends lost 6 bases and 7 bases, in that order; junction bases with no gene match: 13. The CDR3 totals 15 residues. Germline loops: CDR1 SEHNR, CDR2 FQNEAQ (reference sequence). The CDR3 loop reads CASSFPGQGYREQYF. CDR3 coding DNA: TGTGCCAGCAGTTTTCCGGGACAGGGATATAGGGAGCAGTACTTC. Drawing the rest from reference TRBV7-9 and TRBJ2-7, the complete variable domain is DTGVSQNPRHKITKRGQNVTFRCDPISEHNRLYWYRQTLGQGPEFLTYFQNEAQLEKSRLLSDRFSAERPKGSFSTLEIQRTEQGDSAMYLCASSFPGQGYREQYFGPGTRLTVT.

J is TRBJ2-7 and V is TRBV13; TRBD2 agrees at 7 bases. Germline CDR1 and CDR2: PRHDT and FYEKMQ (reference sequence). The ends lost 0 bases at V and 1 base at J; junction bases unmatched: 3. The CDR3 has 15 amino acids. The CDR3 here is CASSLGSSGSYEQYF. Here the CDR3 DNA reads TGTGCCAGCAGCTTAGGGTCTAGCGGTTCCTACGAGCAGTACTTC. Based on the CDR3 plus reference TRBV13 and TRBJ2-7, the full variable domain is AAGVIQSPRHLIKEKRETATLKCYPIPRHDTVYWYQQGPGQDPQFLISFYEKMQSDKGSIPDRFSAQQFSDYHSELNMSSLELGDSALYFCASSLGSSGSYEQYFGPGTRLTVT.

The chain carries TRBV2 and TRBJ1-4; 8 bases are shared with TRBD1. In germline, CDR1 is SNHLY, CDR2 FYNNEI. Unmatched junction bases numbered 17, after V lost 3 bases and J lost 8 bases. There are 18 residues in the CDR3. CDR3 sequence reads: CASSDAPNLQGAHEKLFF. The CDR3 nucleotides are TGTGCCAGCAGTGATGCGCCCAATCTGCAGGGGGCGCACGAAAAACTGTTTTTT.

The chain links TRBV3-1 (or the pseudogene TRBV3-2) to TRBJ2-3; maybe TRBD2 (6 bases). The CDR3 runs 15 residues. Deletions cut 1 base from V and 6 bases from J, with 14 bases between. CDR1 LGHDT and CDR2 YNNKEL come from the germline V gene (reference sequence). Here the CDR3 reads CASSQAEAGRDTQYF. The CDR3, as DNA: TGTGCCAGCAGCCAAGCAGAGGCGGGACGGGATACGCAGTATTTT.

The genes are TRBV7-9 and TRBJ2-7, with 7 bases aligning to TRBD1. The germline CDR1 and CDR2 sequences are SEHNR and FQNEAQ (reference sequence). The CDR3 spans 13 residues. V lost 5 bases and J lost 3; bases outside the gene matches: 4. Here the CDR3 reads CASSGTDNYEQYF. CDR3 coding DNA: TGTGCCAGCAGCGGGACAGACAACTACGAGCAGTACTTC.

A note on this clone: The junction does not match germline at one end; this may be a read error. The V gene is TRBV7-9, the J gene TRBJ2-7; tentatively, D is TRBD2 (7 bases). Germline CDR1 is SEHNR and CDR2 is FQNEAQ (reference sequence). CDR3 size: 11 residues. The DNA of the CDR3 is TGTGCCAGCGGCCGGGGGGCCGAAAGGAACTTC. Its protein product is CASGRGAERNF.

This clone was recorded only once. The J gene is TRBJ2-1, the V gene TRBV2, with D perhaps TRBD1 (6 bases). V was trimmed by 3 bases and J by 5 bases, leaving 11 bases between them. The CDR3 is made up of 14 amino acids. In germline, CDR1 is SNHLY, CDR2 FYNNEI. The CDR3 DNA reads TGTGCCAGCAGTGACAGGGGAACGAACAATGAGCAGTTCTTC. Translated: CASSDRGTNNEQFF.

The chain couples TRBV12-3 or TRBV12-4 to TRBJ2-5; possible D gene TRBD2, 6 bases. The CDR3 contains 13 residues. Between the trimmed V and J ends, which lost 6 bases and 5 bases, there was a span of 13 bases. CDR3 residues: CASSLGTGETQYF. The CDR3, as DNA: TGTGCCAGCAGCCTCGGGACTGGCGAGACCCAGTACTTC.

This chain uses TRBV7-2 with TRBJ2-1; 9 positions agree with TRBD2. The germline V gene has CDR1 SGHTA and CDR2 FQGNSA. V dropped 5 bases and J dropped 8; count of bases not matched to a gene: 13. CDR3 length: 16 residues. The CDR3 loop is CASSAPGAGGMDEQFF. The CDR3 region has the DNA TGTGCCAGCAGCGCCCCTGGAGCGGGGGGTATGGATGAGCAGTTCTTC.

The chain employs TRBV7-8 and TRBJ2-1; 11 bases agree with TRBD2. CDR3 size: 15 residues. CDR1 and CDR2 from the germline V gene are SGHVS and FQNEAQ. V lost 6 bases, J lost 9 bases, and 10 bases stayed unmatched. The CDR3 loop is CASRGGSGGAGEQFF. The CDR3 DNA sequence: TGTGCCAGCAGGGGTGGTAGCGGGGGGGCTGGTGAGCAGTTCTTC.

V usage is TRBV7-9 and J usage is TRBJ2-7; a possible D gene is TRBD2 (6 bases). The CDR3 runs to 15 residues. CDR1 and CDR2 from the germline V gene are SEHNR and FQNEAQ (reference sequence). Trimming removed 5 bases at V and 5 bases at J, with 19 bases between. DNA for the CDR3: TGTGCCAGCAGCCCACCCGACGGGGGATTCCACGAGCAGTACTTC. Translation gives CASSPPDGGFHEQYF.

The genes are TRBV4-2 and TRBJ1-1; D is unclear. Between the trimmed V and J ends, which lost 0 bases and 1 base, there was a span of 9 bases. Germline V gene data show CDR1 as LGHNA and CDR2 as YNFKEQ. This CDR3 spans 15 amino acids. CDR3 protein: CASSQDGLRNTEAFF. The CDR3 DNA follows: TGTGCCAGCAGCCAAGATGGGCTGAGGAACACTGAAGCTTTCTTT.

The rearrangement links TRBV19 to TRBJ2-7, with 7 bases fitting TRBD1. CDR3 length equals 16 residues. CDR1 is LNHDA and CDR2 is SQIVND in the germline V gene (reference sequence). J was trimmed by 2 bases and V by 1 base; bases with no gene match: 8. CDR3 protein: CASSIAETGIPYEQYF. The CDR3 DNA sequence: TGTGCCAGTAGTATAGCCGAGACAGGGATTCCCTACGAGCAGTACTTC.

In DNA, the CDR3 is TGCGCCAGCAGCCGACAGGAGCACCCTTTAAACTATGGCTACACCTTC. It translates to CASSRQEHPLNYGYTF. The chain combines TRBV5-1 with TRBJ1-2; tentative D call: TRBD1 (6 bases). V lost 4 bases to trimming and J lost 2 bases, with 18 bases between them. Germline V gene lookup returns CDR1 SGHRS and CDR2 YFSETQ. The CDR3 covers 16 residues.

CDR3 sequence reads: CASSEGLATSNEQFF. The CDR3 nucleotides read TGTGCCAGCAGTGAAGGACTAGCGACCTCCAATGAGCAGTTCTTC. J is TRBJ2-1 and V is TRBV6-1; 8 bases match TRBD2. This CDR3 comprises 15 residues. The germline CDR1 and CDR2 sequences are MNHNS and SASEGT. V lost 1 base to trimming and J lost 6 bases; unmatched junction nucleotides: 5.

The chain couples TRBV18 to TRBJ1-5; the D is unclear. CDR3 length: 14 residues. V gave up 3 bases and J gave up 7 bases, with 13 bases separating them. Germline loops: CDR1 KGHSH, CDR2 LQKENI. The CDR3, as DNA: TGTGCCAGCTCACCGTTTACGGGTGGGCAGCCCCAGCATTTT. This encodes CASSPFTGGQPQHF.

V is TRBV28 and J is TRBJ1-1, with 7 bases aligning to TRBD1. In germline, CDR1 is MDHEN, CDR2 SYDVKM. J lost 9 bases, V lost 7 bases, and 17 bases had no gene match. The CDR3 is made up of 15 amino acids. This chain's CDR3 is CASTTLGGGGSKAFF. The CDR3, as DNA: TGTGCCAGCACTACACTGGGTGGAGGGGGCAGTAAAGCTTTCTTT.

The rearrangement joins TRBV7-2 to TRBJ2-2; tentatively, D is TRBD2 (5 bases). Trimming left V 0 bases short and J 6 bases short, with 8 bases between. Germline V gene lookup returns CDR1 SGHTA and CDR2 FQGNSA. The CDR3 loop spans 14 amino acids. In DNA, the CDR3 is TGTGCCAGCAGCTTAGCACTAGTCGCCGGGGAGCTGTTTTTT. The encoded protein is CASSLALVAGELFF.